The 9 T cell receptor beta chains below all came from one sample that was sequenced in a study of cytomegalovirus exposure and HLA in healthy donors. The PCR contained 60 Vbeta and 13 Jbeta primers. TCRdb keeps only in-frame clones here, not all; method: immunoSEQ multiplex PCR. The repertoire holds roughly 130,000 clones, 61% seen once, with over 1.5% in the top ten. Sequencing used PBMCs. The receptors originated from a male donor in good health and CMV-seronegative.

This chain links TRBV28 with TRBJ2-6, with 8 bases matching TRBD1. Germline V lookup: CDR1 MDHEN, CDR2 SYDVKM. V lost 4 bases to trimming and J lost 0 bases; unmatched junction nucleotides: 8. There are 18 residues in the CDR3. CDR3: CASSSTTGVFSGANVLTF. In nucleotides, the CDR3 is TGTGCCAGCAGTTCTACGACAGGGGTGTTCTCTGGGGCCAACGTCCTGACTTTC.

The chain couples TRBV5-4 to TRBJ1-6; 8 bases fit TRBD1. The ends lost 4 bases at V and 6 bases at J; junction bases unmatched: 9. CDR1 is SGHNT and CDR2 is YYREEE in the germline V gene (reference sequence). The CDR3 has 16 amino acids. The CDR3 bases are TGTGCCAGCAGCCCCAGGACAGGGAGCAGTAATTCACCCCTCCACTTT. Its translation is CASSPRTGSSNSPLHF.

The genes are TRBV2 and TRBJ1-3, with 9 nucleotides matching TRBD1. The germline V gene has CDR1 SNHLY and CDR2 FYNNEI. V was pared by 5 bases and J by 8 bases, with 7 bases of the junction left unmatched. This CDR3 contains 14 residues. This chain's CDR3 is CASSKTGGVDTIYF. The CDR3 DNA follows: TGTGCCAGCAGTAAAACAGGGGGCGTGGACACCATATATTTT.

V gene TRBV2 combines with J gene TRBJ1-1; a possible D gene is TRBD1 (5 bases). Germline V gene sequence: CDR1 SNHLY, CDR2 FYNNEI. This CDR3 contains 15 residues. V was trimmed by 5 bases and J by 3 bases, leaving 16 bases between them. Here the CDR3 reads CASSQTQGGDTEAFF. In nucleotides, the CDR3 is TGTGCCAGCAGTCAAACCCAGGGTGGGGACACTGAAGCTTTCTTT. Based on the CDR3 plus reference TRBV2 and TRBJ1-1, the full variable domain is EPEVTQTPSHQVTQMGQEVILRCVPISNHLYFYWYRQILGQKVEFLVSFYNNEISEKSEIFDDQFSVERPDGSNFTLKIRSTKLEDSAMYFCASSQTQGGDTEAFFGQGTRLTVV.

V gene TRBV7-2 combines with J gene TRBJ2-5; 14 nucleotides agree with TRBD2. The CDR3 totals 16 residues. The germline V gene has CDR1 SGHTA and CDR2 FQGNSA. J was trimmed by 3 bases and V by 1 base; bases with no gene match: 1. The CDR3 here is CASSLGGLAGEETQYF. Here the CDR3 DNA reads TGTGCCAGCAGCTTAGGGGGACTAGCGGGGGAAGAGACCCAGTACTTC. Variable domain in full (rest from reference TRBV7-2 and TRBJ2-5): GAGVSQSPSNKVTEKGKDVELRCDPISGHTALYWYRQSLGQGLEFLIYFQGNSAPDKSGLPSDRFSAERTGGSVSTLTIQRTQQEDSAVYLCASSLGGLAGEETQYFGPGTRLLVL.

V is TRBV5-6 and J is TRBJ1-4; unclear D gene. This CDR3 spans 15 amino acids. The germline gives CDR1 SGHDT, CDR2 YYEEEE. V lost 4 bases to trimming and J lost 2 bases, with 12 bases between them. This CDR3 reads CASSLMPGTNEKLFF. DNA of the CDR3: TGTGCCAGCAGCCTGATGCCAGGTACTAATGAAAAACTGTTTTTT.

This sequence joins TRBV6-4 and TRBJ2-2, with D possibly matching TRBD2 (5 bases). The CDR3 totals 16 residues. The V end was cut by 3 bases, the J end by 4 bases, with 15 bases between. Per the germline V gene, CDR1 is MRHNA and CDR2 is SNTAGT. The CDR3: CASSEAPSGLTGELFF. CDR3 bases: TGTGCCAGCAGTGAGGCTCCCTCCGGACTCACCGGGGAGCTGTTTTTT.

This clone was seen only a few times. The chain is built from TRBV2 and TRBJ2-7; D ambiguous. The ends were cut back, 5 bases at V and 3 bases at J, with 11 bases in the middle. CDR1 SNHLY and CDR2 FYNNEI come from the germline V gene. The CDR3 is made up of 13 amino acids. The CDR3 sequence: CASSLMVGYEQYF. The CDR3 DNA reads TGTGCCAGCAGTCTGATGGTCGGCTACGAGCAGTACTTC.

The rearrangement joins TRBV7-8 to TRBJ2-6, with a possible D match to TRBD1 (6 bases). Germline loops: CDR1 SGHVS, CDR2 FQNEAQ. Trimming removed 5 bases from V and 0 bases from J, with 20 bases in between. This CDR3 is 19 amino acids long. The DNA for the CDR3 is TGTGCCAGCAGCCCCCCGGACAGCCAAGTTTTCTCTGGGGCCAACGTCCTGACTTTC. As protein: CASSPPDSQVFSGANVLTF.